This is a list of T cell receptor beta chains from one sample in a study of metastatic and nonmetastatic thyroid tumors. TCRdb re-processed the PCR reads through MiXCR. The profile shows roughly 27,000 clones, around a quarter of them singletons. Sequencing was carried out using blood. These receptors were obtained from a female donor with papillary thyroid cancer or a benign thyroid nodule (not recorded which). Some clones in this sample may be carry-over from other donors' samples. CDR3s include the opening cysteine and the closing phenylalanine or tryptophan. A D gene is named only where the DNA matches it firmly.

>TRBV10-3|TRBJ2-7|.
CAISDRTTGSVYEQYF
>TRBV7-6|TRBJ2-6|.
CASSPVGGGANVLTF
>TRBV28|TRBJ2-5|TRBD2
CASSLLWSGSLSVQETQYF
>TRBV20-1|TRBJ2-1|.
CSASGGDRRNEQFF
>TRBV20-1|TRBJ2-1|.
CSASVGDYNEQFF
>TRBV6-2/TRBV6-3|TRBJ2-3|TRBD2
CASRLTGTSVRNTQYF
>TRBV11-3|TRBJ1-1|.
CASTRRGTTEAFF
>TRBV28|TRBJ2-7|.
CASSLGPAIYEQYF
>TRBV10-3|TRBJ1-2|TRBD1
CAISQGEPERGYTF
>TRBV7-9|TRBJ2-7|.
CASSPRTSYEQYF
>TRBV19|TRBJ2-7|.
CASSNWYKPPHQQYF
>TRBV5-1|TRBJ2-2|TRBD1
CASSSTGTGGGGELFF
>TRBV6-1|TRBJ2-1|.
CASCLGQYNEQFF
>TRBV28|TRBJ1-2|.
CASSRAVPSNYGYTF
>TRBV7-2|TRBJ2-2|.
CASSSLGRAVGELFF
>TRBV28|TRBJ2-1|.
CASTVGGLSSYNEQFF
>TRBV5-1|TRBJ1-1|TRBD1
CASSPGPGGENTEDFF
>TRBV14|TRBJ2-7|.
CASSVGGYEQYF
>TRBV7-6|TRBJ2-7|.
CASSLVSGQDYEQYF